This T cell receptor (beta chain) was observed in a study of shared clonotypes between healthy human individuals. Germline values: CDR1 MDHEN, CDR2 SYDVKM. The V segment lost 6 bases and the J segment 8 bases; nucleotides outside the gene matches: 12. This CDR3 comprises 17 residues. TCRdb's table, derived via immunoSEQ multiplex PCR, lists solely in-frame clones and lacks some. The sample has a few hundred thousand clones, roughly 85% seen once. The rearrangement links TRBV28 to TRBJ2-1; 14 bases agree with TRBD2. The TCR was taken from a woman in her thirties or forties in good health. Some clones in this sample may be carry-over from other donors' samples. Sequencing was carried out using PBMCs. The CDR3 nucleotides read TGTGCCAGCAGACCTGGACTAGCGGGGGGAAAACGCGATGAGCAGTTCTTC. Protein sequence: CASRPGLAGGKRDEQFF.